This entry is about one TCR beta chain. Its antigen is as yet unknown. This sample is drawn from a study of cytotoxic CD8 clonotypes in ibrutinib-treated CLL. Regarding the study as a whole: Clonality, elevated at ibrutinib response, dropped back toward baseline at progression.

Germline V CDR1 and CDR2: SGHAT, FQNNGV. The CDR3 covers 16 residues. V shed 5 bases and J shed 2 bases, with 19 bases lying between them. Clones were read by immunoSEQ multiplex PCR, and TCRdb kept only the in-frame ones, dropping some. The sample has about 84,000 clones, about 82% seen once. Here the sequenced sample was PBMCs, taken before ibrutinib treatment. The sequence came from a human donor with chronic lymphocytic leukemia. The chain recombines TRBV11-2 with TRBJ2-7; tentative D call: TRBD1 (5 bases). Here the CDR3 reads CASSQRVAGPPYEQYF. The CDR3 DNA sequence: TGTGCCAGCAGCCAAAGGGTGGCAGGGCCCCCCTACGAGCAGTACTTC.